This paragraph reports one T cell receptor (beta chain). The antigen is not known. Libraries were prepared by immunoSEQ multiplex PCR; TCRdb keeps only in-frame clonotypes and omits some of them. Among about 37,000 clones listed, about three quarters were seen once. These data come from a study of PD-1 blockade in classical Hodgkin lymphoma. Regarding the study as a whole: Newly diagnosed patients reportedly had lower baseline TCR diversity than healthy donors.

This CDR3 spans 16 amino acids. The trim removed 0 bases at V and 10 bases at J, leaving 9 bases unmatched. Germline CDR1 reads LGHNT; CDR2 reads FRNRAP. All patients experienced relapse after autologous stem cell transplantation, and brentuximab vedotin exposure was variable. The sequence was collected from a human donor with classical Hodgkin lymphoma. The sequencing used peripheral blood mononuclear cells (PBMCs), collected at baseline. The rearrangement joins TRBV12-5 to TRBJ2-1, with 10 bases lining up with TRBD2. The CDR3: CASGLVPAGGPREQFF. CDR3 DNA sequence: TGTGCTAGTGGTTTGGTCCCAGCGGGAGGGCCGAGGGAGCAGTTCTTC. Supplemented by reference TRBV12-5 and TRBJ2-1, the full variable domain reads DARVTQTPRHKVTEMGQEVTMRCQPILGHNTVFWYRQTMMQGLELLAYFRNRAPLDDSGMPKDRFSAEMPDATLATLKIQPSEPRDSAVYFCASGLVPAGGPREQFFGPGTRLTVL.